Listed below are T cell receptor beta chains from one sample, sequenced in a study of early T cells in non-severe SARS-CoV-2 infection. MiXCR, run by TCRdb on the 5' RACE reads, gives a single entry per CDR3 protein. The sample lists 70,000 or so distinct CDR3 sequences, roughly 4.9% occurring once. Sequenced here: whole blood, sampled at baseline. Every receptor here comes from an adult who was a healthcare worker with PCR-confirmed SARS-CoV-2 infection or an uninfected control (not recorded which). The donor label of this sample is uncertain. Both conserved end residues are part of each CDR3. Each record gives: J gene, V gene, D gene, clone size, CDR3 protein, CDR3 DNA. D genes are given only for firm matches. Size tells how often a clone was seen (once, few, many) or the class of an expanded clone, and some rows leave it out.

>TRBJ1-2|TRBV28|TRBD1|many
CASTYRGSYGYTF
TGTGCCAGCACTTACAGGGGTTCCTATGGCTACACCTTC
>TRBJ2-1|TRBV11-2|TRBD1|NA
CASSPRMVTGTGDFYEQFF
TGTGCCAGCAGCCCAAGAATGGTTACCGGGACAGGGGATTTCTATGAGCAGTTCTTC
>TRBJ1-3|TRBV29-1|NA|few
CSAQGGGENTIYF
TGCAGCGCTCAGGGTGGTGGTGAAAACACCATATATTTT
>TRBJ2-7|TRBV30|TRBD1|few
CAWSADRGRYEQYF
TGTGCCTGGAGTGCGGACAGGGGGCGGTACGAGCAGTACTTC
>TRBJ2-2|TRBV28|TRBD1|many
CASRNTGVNGELFF
TGTGCCAGCAGAAATACAGGGGTCAACGGGGAGCTGTTTTTT
>TRBJ2-3|TRBV7-6|TRBD2|many
CASSWGLAGSTDTQYF
TGTGCCAGCAGCTGGGGACTAGCGGGGAGCACAGATACGCAGTATTTT
>TRBJ1-6|TRBV12-3/TRBV12-4|NA|many
CASSRAWGSPLHF
TGTGCCAGCAGTCGGGCCTGGGGTTCACCCCTCCACTTT
>TRBJ1-5|TRBV5-1|NA|few
CASSPLGSGNQPQHF
TGCGCCAGCAGCCCCCTCGGGTCTGGCAATCAGCCCCAGCATTTT
>TRBJ2-7|TRBV5-1|NA|NA
CASSLGQNTYEQYF
TGCGCCAGCAGCTTGGGACAGAATACCTACGAGCAGTACTTC
>TRBJ2-1|TRBV27|NA|NA
CASSFRGNEQFF
TGTGCCAGCAGTTTCCGGGGCAATGAGCAGTTCTTC
>TRBJ2-1|TRBV11-2|NA|many
CASSSAGAGSSYNEQFF
TGTGCCAGCAGCTCAGCAGGGGCAGGGAGCTCCTACAATGAGCAGTTCTTC
>TRBJ2-5|TRBV19|TRBD2|NA
CASSIGSGRETQYF
TGTGCCAGTAGTATTGGGAGCGGGAGAGAGACCCAGTACTTC
>TRBJ2-7|TRBV28|NA|few
CASSLFLQGGRYEQYF
TGTGCCAGCAGTTTATTTCTTCAGGGGGGGCGGTACGAGCAGTACTTC
>TRBJ2-1|TRBV27|TRBD1|NA
CASREQGDEQFF
TGTGCCAGCAGGGAACAGGGGGATGAGCAGTTCTTC
>TRBJ1-4|TRBV21-1|NA|NA
CASSKGQGAPSLLNEKLFF
TGTGCCAGCAGCAAAGGACAGGGGGCTCCTTCCCTTCTGAATGAAAAACTGTTTTTT
>TRBJ2-3|TRBV12-3/TRBV12-4|TRBD1|many
CASSFSGGVTDTQYF
TGTGCCAGCAGTTTTTCAGGGGGCGTGACAGATACGCAGTATTTT
>TRBJ2-3|TRBV20-1|NA|many
CSASYTDTQYF
TGCAGTGCCTCATACACAGATACGCAGTATTTT
>TRBJ2-2|TRBV2|TRBD2|NA
CASSSGRRPANTGELFF
TGTGCCAGCAGCTCCGGGAGGCGGCCAGCGAACACCGGGGAGCTGTTTTTT
>TRBJ2-7|TRBV27|NA|few
CASRLGGGLTHEQYF
TGTGCCAGCAGGCTTGGAGGGGGATTGACCCACGAGCAGTACTTC
>TRBJ2-7|TRBV28|NA|many
CASSSPGGTSTYEQYF
TGTGCCAGCAGCAGCCCCGGCGGGACCTCAACCTACGAGCAGTACTTC
>TRBJ1-4|TRBV20-1|NA|many
CSAETELKLFF
TGCAGTGCGGAAACAGAGTTAAAACTGTTTTTT
>TRBJ2-7|TRBV3-1|TRBD1|NA
CASTDRGAYEQYF
TGTGCCAGCACCGACAGGGGAGCCTACGAGCAGTACTTC
>TRBJ2-7|TRBV7-2|TRBD2|many
CASSFPWTSGGTISYEQYF
TGTGCCAGCAGCTTCCCTTGGACTAGCGGGGGGACCATCTCCTACGAGCAGTACTTC
>TRBJ2-7|TRBV27|NA|many
CASSWTVGPYEQYF
TGTGCCAGCAGTTGGACAGTGGGGCCCTACGAGCAGTACTTC
>TRBJ2-3|TRBV28|TRBD2|many
CASSMTSGGAGPTDTQYF
TGTGCCAGCAGTATGACTAGCGGGGGGGCCGGACCCACAGATACGCAGTATTTT
>TRBJ2-3|TRBV5-4|NA|few
CASSLGVRGATDTQYF
TGTGCCAGCAGCTTGGGAGTTCGCGGGGCGACAGATACGCAGTATTTT
>TRBJ2-3|TRBV7-2|TRBD2|many
CASSSSGGAEADTQYF
TGTGCCAGCAGTTCCAGCGGGGGGGCAGAGGCAGATACGCAGTATTTT
>TRBJ1-5|TRBV7-9|NA|NA
CASSLDREGNQPQHF
TGTGCCAGCAGCTTAGACAGGGAAGGCAATCAGCCCCAGCATTTT
>TRBJ2-7|TRBV20-1|TRBD1|few
CSAVQGAAYEQYF
TGCAGTGCTGTCCAGGGGGCGGCCTACGAGCAGTACTTC
>TRBJ2-1|TRBV28|NA|NA
CASSLYSREQFF
TGTGCCAGCAGTTTATACTCGCGAGAGCAGTTCTTC
>TRBJ2-3|TRBV4-1|TRBD2|many
CASSLDLAGSTDTQYF
TGCGCCAGCAGCCTCGATCTAGCGGGGAGCACAGATACGCAGTATTTT
>TRBJ2-7|TRBV6-5|TRBD1|many
CASSPLGQGGLYEQYF
TGTGCCAGCAGCCCCCTTGGACAGGGAGGCCTCTACGAGCAGTACTTC
>TRBJ2-5|TRBV12-3/TRBV12-4|NA|many
CASQFQETQYF
TGTGCCAGCCAGTTCCAAGAGACCCAGTACTTC
>TRBJ2-2|TRBV10-1|NA|many
CASSATPGDGTGELFF
TGCGCCAGCAGTGCAACGCCGGGGGACGGCACCGGGGAGCTGTTTTTT
>TRBJ2-7|TRBV28|NA|few
CASMRTKGRYEQYF
TGTGCCAGCATGAGGACAAAGGGCCGCTACGAGCAGTACTTC
>TRBJ1-4|TRBV6-5|NA|few
CASSLTGLNEKLFF
TGTGCCAGCAGCCTCACAGGTTTAAATGAAAAACTGTTTTTT
>TRBJ2-5|TRBV7-2|NA|many
CASSLTQKTQYF
TGTGCCAGCAGCTTAACCCAAAAGACCCAGTACTTC
>TRBJ2-5|TRBV5-1|NA|few
CASSLVQGGIEETQYF
TGCGCCAGCAGCTTGGTCCAAGGGGGGATAGAAGAGACCCAGTACTTC
>TRBJ2-5|TRBV5-1|TRBD1|many
CASSSTGIGYQETQYF
TGCGCCAGCAGCTCGACAGGGATCGGCTATCAAGAGACCCAGTACTTC
>TRBJ2-1|TRBV4-2|NA|many
CASSQKTNLHNEQFF
TGTGCCAGCAGCCAGAAGACTAACCTTCACAATGAGCAGTTCTTC
>TRBJ1-2|TRBV28|NA|NA
CASSPIGRAPEGYTF
TGTGCCAGCAGCCCTATCGGAAGGGCGCCCGAGGGCTACACCTTC
>TRBJ1-2|TRBV12-3/TRBV12-4|TRBD1|few
CASSAQGVDGYTF
TGTGCCAGCAGTGCACAGGGGGTGGATGGCTACACCTTC
>TRBJ2-1|TRBV7-6|TRBD2|many
CASSQGLAGGDEQFF
TGTGCCAGCAGCCAGGGACTAGCGGGGGGGGATGAGCAGTTCTTC
>TRBJ1-5|TRBV3-1|TRBD1|few
CASSPQGIPSNQPQHF
TGTGCCAGCAGCCCACAGGGGATTCCTTCCAATCAGCCCCAGCATTTT
>TRBJ2-7|TRBV12-3/TRBV12-4|TRBD2|many
CASSLDSGGIYEQYF
TGTGCCAGCAGTTTGGATAGCGGGGGGATTTACGAGCAGTACTTC
>TRBJ2-5|TRBV9|NA|few
CASSPRGARGEETQYF
TGTGCCAGCAGCCCCCGGGGTGCGCGGGGAGAAGAGACCCAGTACTTC
>TRBJ1-6|TRBV20-1|NA|many
CSAGPPGPHNSPLHF
TGCAGTGCTGGCCCTCCGGGACCACATAATTCACCCCTCCACTTT
>TRBJ2-7|TRBV7-9|NA|few
CASSLGASSYEQYF
TGTGCCAGCAGCTTAGGTGCCAGCTCCTACGAGCAGTACTTC
>TRBJ2-3|TRBV29-1|TRBD2|few
CSTLAGPSTDTQYF
TGCAGCACTCTAGCGGGACCTAGCACAGATACGCAGTATTTT
>TRBJ2-5|TRBV24-1|NA|many
CATSVPGFQETQYF
TGTGCCACCAGTGTCCCGGGATTCCAAGAGACCCAGTACTTC
>TRBJ1-5|TRBV28|NA|many
CASRRQNQPQHF
TGTGCCAGCAGGCGACAGAATCAGCCCCAGCATTTT
>TRBJ1-1|TRBV12-3/TRBV12-4|TRBD1|many
CASSPFLQGAGTEAFF
TGTGCCAGCAGTCCCTTCTTACAGGGGGCAGGCACTGAAGCTTTCTTT
>TRBJ2-7|TRBV27|TRBD2|many
CASSPNPTSGGEQYF
TGTGCCAGCAGTCCCAACCCGACTAGCGGGGGCGAGCAGTACTTC
>TRBJ2-3|TRBV20-1|NA|NA
CSASSGKDTQYF
TGCAGTGCTAGTTCAGGGAAGGATACGCAGTATTTT
>TRBJ1-2|TRBV5-1|NA|few
CASSLEAAPGGYTF
TGCGCCAGCAGCTTGGAGGCAGCCCCGGGCGGCTACACCTTC